What follows are 7 T cell receptor beta chains derived from one specimen sequenced in a study of blood T cell repertoires in COVID-19. Some clones are missing from TCRdb's copy, which holds only in-frame ones; the method was immunoSEQ multiplex PCR. Of 380,000 or so clones detected, around 87% appear once; the ten largest clones hold about 1.5%. Sequenced material: PBMCs or T cells enriched from blood (not recorded which). The receptors originated from a man aged 25-40 years who had recovered from COVID-19.

J is TRBJ1-1 and V is TRBV24-1, with unresolved D. CDR3 length equals 14 residues. The germline gives CDR1 KGHDR, CDR2 SFDVKD. V shed 3 bases and J shed 3 bases, with 10 bases lying between them. CDR3 region: CATSDPRDHTEAFF. CDR3 sequence (DNA): TGTGCCACCAGTGATCCCCGGGATCACACTGAAGCTTTCTTT.

The gene calls are TRBV14 and TRBJ2-5; the D gene is possibly TRBD2 (7 bases). Germline CDR1 and CDR2: SGHDN and FVKESK. The CDR3 extends over 14 amino acids. Trimming cost V 2 bases and J 4 bases, with 11 bases left between them. The DNA of the CDR3 is TGTGCCAGCAGCCAACTGGGGGGGCGAGAGACCCAGTACTTC. This codes for CASSQLGGRETQYF.

V and J are TRBV27 and TRBJ2-7, with TRBD1 as a possible D gene (6 bases). V was pared by 5 bases and J by 3 bases, with 14 bases between. The V gene's germline CDR1 is MNHEY and CDR2 SMNVEV (reference sequence). The CDR3 runs to 14 residues. The CDR3 DNA sequence: TGTGCCAGCAGTAGGCTCCAGGGGAGCTACGAGCAGTACTTC. This gives the protein CASSRLQGSYEQYF.

This sequence joins TRBV5-1 and TRBJ1-1; no definite D call. Germline CDR1 and CDR2: SGHRS and YFSETQ. With 0 bases removed from V and 1 base from J, the gap between germline ends came to 10 bases. The CDR3 sequence is 15 residues long. The DNA of the CDR3 is TGCGCCAGCAGCTTGGAGGGAGAGACGAACACTGAAGCTTTCTTT. This translates into CASSLEGETNTEAFF.

The V and J genes are TRBV4-1 and TRBJ1-1; TRBD1 might be the D (5 bases). Germline CDR1 is MGHRA and CDR2 is YSYEKL. The CDR3 is 14 amino acids. V was clipped by 5 bases and J by 1 base, with 11 bases between them. CDR3 residues: CASSSLGGNTEAFF. CDR3 bases: TGCGCCAGCAGCTCTCTGGGGGGGAACACTGAAGCTTTCTTT.

This chain connects TRBV5-6 to TRBJ1-4; a possible D gene is TRBD1 (6 bases). CDR1 is SGHDT, CDR2 YYEEEE, per germline. V was pared by 1 base and J by 4 bases, with 11 bases between. The CDR3 has 15 amino acids. In DNA, the CDR3 is TGTGCCAGCAGCTTGACGGAAGGGGGTAATGAAAAACTGTTTTTT. The encoded protein is CASSLTEGGNEKLFF.

This sequence joins TRBV24-1 and TRBJ2-1; TRBD2 matches at 8 bases. Per germline, CDR1 KGHDR and CDR2 SFDVKD. The V segment lost 12 bases and the J segment 8 bases; nucleotides outside the gene matches: 11. This CDR3 is 13 amino acids long. CDR3 nucleotide sequence: TGTGCCTCCTCGGGGGGGGGCGGGGATGAGCAGTTCTTC. Its translation is CASSGGGGDEQFF.